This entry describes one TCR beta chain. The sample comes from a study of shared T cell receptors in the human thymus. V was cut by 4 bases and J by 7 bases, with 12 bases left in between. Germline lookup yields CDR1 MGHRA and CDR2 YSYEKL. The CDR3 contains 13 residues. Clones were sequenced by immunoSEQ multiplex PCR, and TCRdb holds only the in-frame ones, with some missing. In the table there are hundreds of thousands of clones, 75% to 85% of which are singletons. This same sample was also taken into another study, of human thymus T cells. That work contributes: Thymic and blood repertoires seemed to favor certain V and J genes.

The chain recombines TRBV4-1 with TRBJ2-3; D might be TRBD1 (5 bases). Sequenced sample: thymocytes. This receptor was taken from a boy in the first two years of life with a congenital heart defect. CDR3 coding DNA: TGCGCCAGCAGCCGTCAGGGATTGCATACGCAGTATTTT. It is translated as CASSRQGLHTQYF.